The 9 T cell receptor beta chains presented below share a single source sample, sequenced in a study of response to subunit inactivated influenza vaccine (dated by TCRdb to the late 2010s). To prepare the library, RT-PCR was applied. Sequenced on an Illumina HiSeq 2500. TCRdb itself trimmed the public reads at Q25 with fastp, ran MiXCR and retained productive beta chains. Every CDR3 protein is listed once, alongside the most common genes and DNA of its rows. The sample table shows approximately 500,000 distinct CDR3 sequences, and 12% to 15% are seen once. The ten biggest clones cover over 8.5% of the sample. The input for sequencing was PBMCs from blood, taken 11 to 12 days after vaccination. All receptors come from a man in his fifties or sixties who received an inactivated influenza vaccine. Donor details come from another sample of the same person, matched by shared clones.

This chain joins TRBV7-2 and TRBJ2-5; D is possibly TRBD2 (6 bases). The CDR3 runs to 14 residues. CDR1 and CDR2 (germline): SGHTA, FQGNSA. Trimming took 7 bases from V and 5 from J, leaving 17 bases between them. CDR3 in DNA: TGTGCCAGCAAATCACAGGCGGGGACGGAGACCCAGTACTTC. Its protein is CASKSQAGTETQYF.

The chain combines TRBV2 with TRBJ1-2; TRBD1 matches 8 bases. CDR1 is SNHLY and CDR2 is FYNNEI in the germline V gene. This CDR3 comprises 14 residues. The trim removed 3 bases at V and 7 bases at J, leaving 7 bases unmatched. Here the CDR3 reads CASSEAGGLRGYTF. DNA for the CDR3: TGTGCCAGCAGTGAGGCAGGGGGCCTCCGTGGCTACACCTTC.

This clonotype has only a few counts. The chain joins TRBV11-1 to TRBJ2-1, with 10 bases identical to TRBD1. This CDR3 has 20 amino acids. V was clipped by 1 base and J by 6 bases; unmatched bases: 18. In germline, CDR1 is SGHAT, CDR2 FQDESV (reference sequence). CDR3 DNA sequence: TGTGCCAGCAGCTTAGTCTTTCCCATTGTGGGGACAGGGGCTCGCAATGAGCAGTTCTTC. It yields the protein CASSLVFPIVGTGARNEQFF.

At least ten counts were recorded for this clonotype. This rearrangement joins TRBV27 to TRBJ2-2; TRBD2 matches 7 bases. CDR3 length: 16 amino acids. Germline V gives CDR1 MNHEY, CDR2 SMNVEV (reference sequence). With 2 bases clipped from V and 4 bases from J, the junction kept 7 bases outside the gene matches. This CDR3 is CASSLRGRVGTGELFF. CDR3 nucleotides: TGTGCCAGCAGTTTACGTGGGAGGGTTGGCACCGGGGAGCTGTTTTTT.

This rearrangement joins TRBV12-3 or TRBV12-4 to TRBJ1-3, with D possibly matching TRBD1 (5 bases). CDR3 length: 12 amino acids. V shed 8 bases and J shed 0 bases, with 5 bases lying between them. The CDR3 is CASDSSGNTIYF. Written as DNA, the CDR3 is TGTGCCAGCGACAGCTCTGGAAACACCATATATTTT.

The chain employs TRBV12-3 or TRBV12-4 and TRBJ2-1; the match to TRBD2 covers 9 bases. There are 16 residues in the CDR3. J lost 7 bases, V lost 5 bases, and 12 bases had no gene match. The CDR3 loop reads CASSLGASGVGNEQFF. The CDR3 nucleotides are TGTGCCAGCAGTCTAGGGGCTAGCGGGGTGGGTAATGAGCAGTTCTTC.

This clonotype came up a few times. The chain links TRBV20-1 to TRBJ1-1; tentatively, D is TRBD1 (6 bases). CDR3 length equals 16 residues. Per the germline V gene, CDR1 is DFQATT and CDR2 is SNEGSKA (reference sequence). V was clipped by 3 bases and J by 2 bases, with 19 bases between them. The CDR3 loop is CSARGSGGAFNTEAFF. The CDR3, as DNA: TGCAGTGCTAGGGGTTCGGGGGGCGCATTTAACACTGAAGCTTTCTTT.

CDR3 DNA: TGCAGTGCTAGAACCGCGGTTATGTCCGTCAGGGAGCAGTTCTTC. It specifies CSARTAVMSVREQFF. The chain uses TRBV20-1 and TRBJ2-1; D uncertain. The germline V and J ends were trimmed by 2 bases and 10 bases, with 21 bases remaining between them. The CDR3 extends over 15 amino acids. Germline-derived CDR1 and CDR2 are DFQATT and SNEGSKA (reference sequence).

Comment on this clonotype: A much bigger clone sits one base away, suggesting this may be a read error. V is TRBV12-3 or TRBV12-4 and J is TRBJ2-2; 13 nucleotides agree with TRBD2. CDR3 size: 15 residues. The V and J ends lost 6 bases and 5 bases, in that order; junction bases with no gene match: 3. The DNA of the CDR3 is TGTGCCAGCAGCACTAGCGGGAGGGAGACCGGGGAGCTGTTTTTT. As protein: CASSTSGRETGELFF.